The TCR beta chain described here comes from a study of cytomegalovirus exposure and HLA in healthy donors. Study findings and constraints: In vitro experiments confirmed that a few CMV-associated chains were specific for CMV antigens. The investigators catalogued 160 or so TCR beta chains as cytomegalovirus-associated.

V lost 4 bases, J lost 1 base, and 8 bases lay in between. The germline V gene has CDR1 MNHNS and CDR2 SASEGT. This CDR3 is built from 13 residues. With regard to this clone: The antigen is unknown.

Sequencing was performed with immunoSEQ multiplex PCR; in TCRdb, only in-frame clones are kept and a portion is missing. The profile covers roughly 70,000 clones, with 70% to 90% appearing a single time and less than 5% taken by the ten largest. The source material was PBMCs. The rearrangement uses TRBV6-1 and TRBJ2-7, with D possibly TRBD1 on 5 matching bases. The origin of this receptor is a woman aged 18-29 years in good health and CMV-seropositive. CDR3 DNA: TGTGCCAGCAGTGGTGCAGGGTCCTACGAGCAGTACTTC. It encodes CASSGAGSYEQYF.